This T cell receptor (beta chain) was sequenced during a study of shared clonotypes between healthy human individuals. The method was immunoSEQ multiplex PCR; TCRdb's version includes in-frame clones alone and lacks a portion of them. The data show about 590,000 clones, around 95% seen once. Naive CD8 isolation took CD45RO-negative cells positively selected for CCR7 and excluded terminally differentiated effector memory CD45RA+ cells. This CDR3 has 17 residues. Germline V CDR1 and CDR2: MDHEN, SYDVKM. V was pared by 5 bases and J by 3 bases, with 8 bases of the junction left unmatched. V is TRBV28 and J is TRBJ1-5; 12 nucleotides align to TRBD1. The specimen sequenced was naive CD8+ T cells sorted from blood. The source is a woman between 25 and 40 years old in good health. For the CDR3, the DNA is TGTGCCAGCAGTGCAACCGGGACAGGGGGCGTCAATCAGCCCCAGCATTTT. Translation: CASSATGTGGVNQPQHF.